This is a list of T cell receptor beta chains from one sample in a study of blood T cell repertoires in COVID-19. Clones were read by immunoSEQ multiplex PCR, and TCRdb kept only the in-frame ones, dropping some. The sample has over 200,000 clones, around 80% seen once. Source material: peripheral blood. The receptors here all came from a human donor in a cohort sampled during active COVID-19. CDR3s include the opening cysteine and the closing phenylalanine or tryptophan. The D gene is left open where the match is weak. The size entry is marked missing in some rows and otherwise reads once, few, many or a size class.

cdr3_aa	cdr3_nt	clone_size	v_call	j_call	d_call
CASRMGQGSNQPQHF	TGTGCCAGCAGGATGGGACAGGGGAGCAATCAGCCCCAGCATTTT	NA	TRBV28	TRBJ1-5	TRBD1
CASRHSSEAFF	TGTGCCAGCCGACATTCGAGTGAAGCTTTCTTT	once	TRBV28	TRBJ1-1	NA
CASRGDRGFNQPQHF	TGTGCCAGCAGGGGGGACAGGGGGTTCAATCAGCCCCAGCATTTT	NA	TRBV6-5	TRBJ1-5	TRBD1
CASSISLAGRSYEQYF	TGTGCCAGTAGTATCTCCCTAGCGGGTCGCTCCTACGAGCAGTACTTC	NA	TRBV19	TRBJ2-7	TRBD2
CASSQVRGGSVRNEQYF	TGCGCCAGCAGCCAAGTTCGAGGGGGTTCGGTTAGGAACGAGCAGTACTTC	NA	TRBV4-3	TRBJ2-7	NA
CSVGGQTYEQYF	TGCAGCGTTGGAGGACAGACCTACGAGCAGTACTTC	NA	TRBV29-1	TRBJ2-7	NA
CASSLDKGTGLTMGYTF	TGTGCCAGCAGCTTGGATAAGGGGACAGGACTAACTATGGGCTACACCTTC	NA	TRBV5-8	TRBJ1-2	TRBD1
CASSFTSGYSTDTQYF	TGTGCCAGCAGCTTTACTAGCGGGTATAGCACAGATACGCAGTATTTT	once	TRBV11-2	TRBJ2-3	TRBD2
CASSQRLAERGEQFF	TGTGCCAGCAGCCAACGACTAGCGGAGAGAGGTGAGCAGTTCTTC	NA	TRBV9	TRBJ2-1	TRBD2
CATSDSYRAGELFF	TGTGCCACCAGTGATTCATACAGGGCCGGGGAGCTGTTTTTT	NA	TRBV24-1	TRBJ2-2	NA
CASSSGTGPYEQYF	TGTGCCAGCAGTTCCGGGACAGGGCCCTACGAGCAGTACTTC	NA	TRBV7-2	TRBJ2-7	TRBD1
CASTEGAGQAYEQYF	TGTGCCAGTACCGAAGGGGCGGGGCAAGCCTACGAGCAGTACTTC	NA	TRBV19	TRBJ2-7	NA
CASGTGGRTEAFF	TGTGCTAGTGGAACAGGGGGGAGGACTGAAGCTTTCTTT	NA	TRBV12-5	TRBJ1-1	TRBD1
CASSFSLAGDGEQYF	TGTGCCAGCAGCTTTAGTCTAGCGGGAGATGGCGAGCAGTACTTC	many	TRBV7-2	TRBJ2-7	TRBD2
CASSLDFYEQYF	TGCGCCAGCAGCCTGGACTTCTACGAGCAGTACTTC	NA	TRBV5-1	TRBJ2-7	NA
CASSHTGSPLHF	TGTGCCAGCAGCCATACAGGGTCACCCCTCCACTTT	NA	TRBV3-1/TRBV3-2	TRBJ1-6	NA